This T cell receptor (beta chain) was sequenced for a study of T cell repertoires in cytomegalovirus infection. Study summary: HLA-B-restricted CMV epitopes that are well studied, plus recently identified HLA-C-restricted ones, were used by the study. It was the public TCR beta signatures that indicated both CMV infection and matching HLA type.

MiXCR, applied by TCRdb to the reads, yields one record per CDR3 protein. The sample has about 110,000 distinct CDR3 sequences; around 29% are singletons. Germline CDR1 reads MDHEN; CDR2 reads SYDVKM. CDR3 length equals 14 residues. Germline trimming cut 6 bases from V and 3 bases from J; bases unmatched to any gene: 3. General observations from the study: CMV carriers with the relevant HLA were identified by cumulative public TCR beta family frequency.

Details on this clonotype: Its antigen is as yet unknown.

The chain links TRBV28 to TRBJ2-1, with TRBD1 matching over 9 bases. Here the sequenced sample was CD8+ T cells from cultured PBMCs, taken from culture after CMV antigen stimulation. The sequence came from a human donor in good health (CMV status not recorded). Some clones in this sample may be carry-over from other donors' samples. The CDR3 nucleotides read TGTGCCAGCAGCGGGACAGGGAACTACAATGAGCAGTTCTTC. Encoded protein: CASSGTGNYNEQFF.